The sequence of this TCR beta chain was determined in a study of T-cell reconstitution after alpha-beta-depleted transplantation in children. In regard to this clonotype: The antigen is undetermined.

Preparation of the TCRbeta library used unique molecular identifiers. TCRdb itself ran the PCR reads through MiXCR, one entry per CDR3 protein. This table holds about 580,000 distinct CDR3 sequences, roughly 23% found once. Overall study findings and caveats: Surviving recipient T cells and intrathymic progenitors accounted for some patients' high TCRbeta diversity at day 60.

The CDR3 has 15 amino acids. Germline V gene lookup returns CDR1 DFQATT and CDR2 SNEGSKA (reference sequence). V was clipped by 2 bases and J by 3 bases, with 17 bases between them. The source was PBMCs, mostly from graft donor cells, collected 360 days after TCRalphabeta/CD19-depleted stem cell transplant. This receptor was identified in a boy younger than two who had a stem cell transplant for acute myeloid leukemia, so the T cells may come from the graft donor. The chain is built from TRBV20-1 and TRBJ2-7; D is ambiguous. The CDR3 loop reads CSARHVISSHYEQYF. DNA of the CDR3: TGCAGTGCTAGACACGTCATCTCCTCCCACTACGAGCAGTACTTC.